Only one count was recorded for the clone carrying this T cell receptor (beta chain). Its antigen remains unidentified. The CDR3 spans 14 residues. Germline V gene sequence: CDR1 MNHNS, CDR2 SASEGT. The time point: inflamed ileum from the surgical specimen. The record originates from a study of T cell repertoires in ileal Crohn's disease. Overall study: Less than 45% were active smokers at surgery; median disease duration was around 8 years. Study-wide results and limits: Every patient over 26.8% clonality showed endoscopic recurrence.

Clones were sequenced by immunoSEQ multiplex PCR, and TCRdb holds only the in-frame ones, with some missing. The data show about 7,800 clones, with almost 85% seen just once and approximately 9.9% held by the top ten. Material for sequencing was ileal tissue. The source is an adult with Crohn's disease. This sequence joins TRBV6-1 and TRBJ2-5; 10 bases align to TRBD2. The CDR3 nucleotides read TGTGAGGCTGAGCGGGGGGGCGTCCAAGAGACCCAGTACTTC. This sequence encodes CEAERGGVQETQYF.